The clone carrying this T cell receptor (beta chain) was recorded a few times. A single record per CDR3 protein comes from TCRdb applying MiXCR to the PCR reads. The top ten hold 40% to 50% of the sample, which has 25,000 to 30,000 distinct CDR3 sequences, around 56% seen once. The V gene end was trimmed by 4 bases and the J gene end by 4 bases; junction bases not matched to a gene: 5. The CDR3 runs 15 residues. Germline lookup yields CDR1 MNHEY and CDR2 SVGAGI. The data were obtained in a study of CD4 and CD8 cells across lung adenocarcinoma regions. Donors had localized lung adenocarcinoma, a non-small cell lung cancer.

V is TRBV6-5 and J is TRBJ2-5, with 11 positions matching TRBD2. The TCR was taken from a male donor with lung adenocarcinoma. The CD4 and CD8 labels of this study may be unreliable. The specimen was CD8+ T cells from the center of a lung tumor. The CDR3 loop reads CASSSPGTSGETQYF. The CDR3 DNA reads as TGTGCCAGCAGTTCCCCCGGGACTAGCGGAGAGACCCAGTACTTC.